This T cell receptor (beta chain) derives from a study of shared clonotypes between healthy human individuals. Study-wide background: Donor composition was a couple of women and a few men, aged 18 to 49.

Measured with immunoSEQ multiplex PCR; TCRdb has only the in-frame clones, and not every one. The table shows 1,500,000 or so clones, with roughly 97% occurring only once. About this clone: No antigen is known for it.

The germline V gene has CDR1 SGHRS and CDR2 YFSETQ. Trimming cost V 5 bases and J 0 bases, with 15 bases left between them. CDR3 size: 16 residues. Study-wide points: Incompleteness in sorted-subset sequencing, despite large depth, was shown by rarefaction. The small donor group covered limited genetic and exposure diversity. It was expected that sequencing depth would affect clonotype sharing among donors.

The receptor was isolated from a young man in good health. The chain combines TRBV5-1 with TRBJ2-1; D is unresolved. Material for sequencing was naive CD4+ T cells sorted from blood. Subset indicated: CD45RA+ positively selected. The CDR3 nucleotides read TGCGCCAGCAGTACGGACCCAATGGGCTCCTACAATGAGCAGTTCTTC. It yields the protein CASSTDPMGSYNEQFF.